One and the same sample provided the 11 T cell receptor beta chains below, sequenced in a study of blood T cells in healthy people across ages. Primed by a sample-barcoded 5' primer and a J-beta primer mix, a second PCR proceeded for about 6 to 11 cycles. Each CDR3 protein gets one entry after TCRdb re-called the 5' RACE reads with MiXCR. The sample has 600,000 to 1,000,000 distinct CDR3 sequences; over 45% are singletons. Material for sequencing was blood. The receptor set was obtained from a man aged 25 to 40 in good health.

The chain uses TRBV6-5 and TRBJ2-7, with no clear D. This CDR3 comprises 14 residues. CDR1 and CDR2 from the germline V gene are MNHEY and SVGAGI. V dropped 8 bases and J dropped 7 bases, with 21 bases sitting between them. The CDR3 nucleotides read TGTGCCAGCCAGTCACCAGAGGTGTCGCCTGAGCAGTACTTC. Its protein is CASQSPEVSPEQYF.

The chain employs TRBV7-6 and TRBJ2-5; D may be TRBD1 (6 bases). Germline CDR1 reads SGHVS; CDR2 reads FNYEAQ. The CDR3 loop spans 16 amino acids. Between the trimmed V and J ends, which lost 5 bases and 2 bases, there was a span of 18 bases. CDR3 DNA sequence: TGTGCCAGCAGCCGGTACGAAAGGACAGCACAAGAGACCCAGTACTTC. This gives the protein CASSRYERTAQETQYF.

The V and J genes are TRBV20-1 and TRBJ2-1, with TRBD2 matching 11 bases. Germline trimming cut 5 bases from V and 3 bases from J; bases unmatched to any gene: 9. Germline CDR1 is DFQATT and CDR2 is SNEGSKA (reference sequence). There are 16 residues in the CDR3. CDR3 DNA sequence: TGCAGTGCTTATAGACTAGCGGGGAAAGTCTACAATGAGCAGTTCTTC. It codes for CSAYRLAGKVYNEQFF.

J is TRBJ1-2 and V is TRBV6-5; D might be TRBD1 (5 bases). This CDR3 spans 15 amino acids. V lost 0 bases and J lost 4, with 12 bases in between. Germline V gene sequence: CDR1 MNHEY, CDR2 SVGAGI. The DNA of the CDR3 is TGTGCCAGCAGTTACTCGAGCAGGGACGGCTATGGCTACACCTTC. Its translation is CASSYSSRDGYGYTF.

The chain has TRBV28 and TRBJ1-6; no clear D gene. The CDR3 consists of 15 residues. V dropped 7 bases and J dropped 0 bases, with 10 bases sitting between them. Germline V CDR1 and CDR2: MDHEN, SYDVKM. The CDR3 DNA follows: TGTGCCAGCACCGAAGCCAGCTCCTATAATTCACCCCTCCACTTT. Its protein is CASTEASSYNSPLHF.

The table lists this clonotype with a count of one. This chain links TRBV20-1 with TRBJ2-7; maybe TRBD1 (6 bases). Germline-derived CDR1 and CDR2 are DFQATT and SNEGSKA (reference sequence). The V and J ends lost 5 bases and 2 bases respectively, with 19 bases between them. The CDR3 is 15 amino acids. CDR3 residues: CSADADRSDTYEQYF. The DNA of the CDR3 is TGCAGTGCTGACGCTGACAGGTCAGATACCTACGAGCAGTACTTC.

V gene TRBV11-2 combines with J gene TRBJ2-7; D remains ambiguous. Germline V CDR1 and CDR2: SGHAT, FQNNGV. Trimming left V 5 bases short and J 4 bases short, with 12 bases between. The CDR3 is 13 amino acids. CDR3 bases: TGTGCCAGCAGCCCTCCTACGCAATACGAGCAGTACTTC. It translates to CASSPPTQYEQYF.

The chain's CDR3 is CASSLVSGQPQHF. CDR3 in DNA: TGTGCCAGCAGTTTAGTGTCGGGTCAGCCCCAGCATTTT. The chain carries TRBV12-3 or TRBV12-4 and TRBJ1-5, with D hard to call. Trimming shortened V by 1 base and J by 6 bases, and 7 bases separated the two germline ends. The CDR3 is 13 amino acids.

CDR3 nucleotides: TGCAGCGCCATTTCCGAGGAGCGCTACACCTTC. It encodes CSAISEERYTF. The chain couples TRBV29-1 to TRBJ1-2; D is uncertain. From germline, CDR1 is SQVTM and CDR2 ANQGSEA. Between the trimmed V and J ends, which lost 7 bases and 9 bases, there was a span of 15 bases. The CDR3 sequence is 11 residues long.

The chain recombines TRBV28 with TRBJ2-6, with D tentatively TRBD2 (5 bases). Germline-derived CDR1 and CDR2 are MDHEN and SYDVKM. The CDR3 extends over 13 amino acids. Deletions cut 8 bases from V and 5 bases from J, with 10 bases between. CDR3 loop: CASRRGWANVLTF. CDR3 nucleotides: TGTGCCAGCCGTCGGGGATGGGCCAACGTCCTGACTTTC.

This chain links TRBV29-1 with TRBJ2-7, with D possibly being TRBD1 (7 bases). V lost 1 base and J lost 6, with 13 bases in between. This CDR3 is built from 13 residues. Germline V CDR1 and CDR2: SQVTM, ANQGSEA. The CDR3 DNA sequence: TGCAGCGTTGAAGGGTCAGGGGGGCGCGAGCAGTACTTC. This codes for CSVEGSGGREQYF.